These 18 T cell receptor beta chains originate from one sample sequenced in a study of T cells in Graves' hyperthyroidism and ophthalmopathy (dated by TCRdb to about 2019). Library preparation employed multiplex PCR. Sequencing relied on an Illumina HiSeq 2000. Amplification of TCR beta CDR3 regions was carried out from RNA transcripts. The first round of RT-PCR for the TCR CDR3 was performed with the HTBI primer set and the Qiagen OneStep RT-PCR kit. TCRdb cleaned the public reads at Q25 with fastp, built clones with MiXCR and kept in-frame beta chains. When rows share a CDR3 protein, they turn into one entry using the most common DNA and genes. Across this sample there are 350,000 to 400,000 distinct CDR3 sequences, with more than 13% seen only once. About 31% of the sample goes to the ten largest clones. The specimen sequenced was blood. The source of these receptors is a woman aged 30 to 39 with Graves' hyperthyroidism.

This clonotype showed up many times. This chain uses TRBV10-1 with TRBJ2-7, with D tentatively TRBD1 or TRBD2 (5 bases each). Germline V lookup: CDR1 WNHNN, CDR2 SYGVQD (reference sequence). The V end lost 8 bases, the J end lost 6 bases, and 23 bases lay between the germline ends. The CDR3 sequence is 15 residues long. CDR3 residues: CASHPGGAGGGEQYF. The CDR3 DNA sequence: TGCGCCAGCCATCCCGGAGGTGCTGGGGGTGGCGAGCAGTACTTC.

In this sample, this clonotype turned up a few times. The chain recombines TRBV7-2 with TRBJ2-3, with 7 bases identical to TRBD2. The length of the CDR3 is 14 residues. Germline V CDR1 and CDR2: SGHTA, FQGNSA. The V and J ends lost 7 bases and 8 bases, in that order; junction bases with no gene match: 12. The CDR3 DNA follows: TGTGCCAGCACTCTCGGACCACCGGGGGGTACGCAGTATTTT. Encoded protein: CASTLGPPGGTQYF.

The chain has TRBV3-1 and TRBJ2-1; 7 bases are shared with TRBD2. The CDR3 is 12 amino acids. The V segment lost 1 base and the J segment 15 bases; nucleotides outside the gene matches: 6. The V gene's germline CDR1 is LGHDT and CDR2 YNNKEL (reference sequence). The CDR3 loop is CASSQAQRGMFF. Here the CDR3 DNA reads TGTGCCAGCAGCCAAGCTCAGCGGGGTATGTTCTTC.

J is TRBJ1-5 and V is TRBV19, with no clear D. The CDR3 length is 15 residues. Looked up from germline, CDR1 is LNHDA and CDR2 is SQIVND (reference sequence). Between the trimmed V and J ends, which lost 5 bases and 2 bases, there was a span of 13 bases. For the CDR3, the DNA is TGTGCCAGTAGTGCCTCGGGTTTCGGCAATCAGCCCCAGCATTTT. Translation gives CASSASGFGNQPQHF.

This clonotype came up a few times. CDR3 sequence (DNA): TGTGCCAGCAGGAGGGGATTGGGCAGGGCTTACGGTAATGAAAAACTGTTTTTT. Protein: CASRRGLGRAYGNEKLFF. The J gene is TRBJ1-4, the V gene TRBV5-5, with D perhaps TRBD1 (5 bases). CDR3 length: 18 residues. Germline lookup yields CDR1 SGHKS and CDR2 YYEKEE (reference sequence). The V end was cut by 5 bases, the J end by 4 bases, with 24 bases between.

The chain carries TRBV25-1 and TRBJ1-1; 9 positions match TRBD1. CDR1 and CDR2 from the germline V gene are MGHDK and SYGVNS. This CDR3 spans 12 amino acids. Germline trimming cut 4 bases from V and 13 bases from J; bases unmatched to any gene: 7. The CDR3 DNA follows: TGTGCCAGCAGTGTTGGGGACAGGGCTGATTTCTTT. Protein product: CASSVGDRADFF.

This clonotype came up many times. V gene TRBV28 combines with J gene TRBJ2-2; 10 bases match TRBD1. Germline CDR1 reads MDHEN; CDR2 reads SYDVKM. The CDR3 loop spans 15 amino acids. Germline trimming cut 10 bases from V and 8 bases from J; bases unmatched to any gene: 13. CDR3: CATKTPGQGTGELFF. The CDR3 DNA is TGTGCCACCAAAACTCCGGGACAGGGGACAGGGGAGCTGTTTTTT. The full variable domain, completed using reference TRBV28 and TRBJ2-2, is DVKVTQSSRYLVKRTGEKVFLECVQDMDHENMFWYRQDPGLGLRLIYFSYDVKMKEKGDIPEGYSVSREKKERFSLILESASTNQTSMYLCATKTPGQGTGELFFGEGSRLTVL.

V and J are TRBV18 and TRBJ2-7; TRBD2 agrees at 7 bases. Trimming took 0 bases from V and 4 from J; bases not matched to a gene: 6. Germline CDR1 KGHSH, CDR2 LQKENI. The CDR3 is made up of 15 amino acids. DNA of the CDR3: TGTGCCAGCTCACCACCGGCTAGCGGTCAATACGAGCAGTACTTC. Translation: CASSPPASGQYEQYF.

The sample holds a few counts of this clonotype. V gene TRBV27 combines with J gene TRBJ2-2; 8 bases agree with TRBD2. V shed 2 bases, J shed 7 bases, and the junction held 0 bases outside the gene matches. The CDR3 sequence is 13 residues long. Germline lookup yields CDR1 MNHEY and CDR2 SMNVEV (reference sequence). The CDR3 loop is CASSLGTSGELFF. The CDR3 DNA sequence: TGTGCCAGCAGTTTAGGGACTAGCGGGGAGCTGTTTTTT.

This chain links TRBV18 with TRBJ2-1; TRBD2 matches at 10 bases. CDR3 length: 15 residues. V lost 6 bases to trimming and J lost 4 bases; unmatched junction nucleotides: 6. Germline CDR1 is KGHSH and CDR2 is LQKENI. CDR3 sequence: CASSTAGGPYNEQFF. As DNA, the CDR3 is TGTGCCAGCTCGACAGCGGGAGGGCCGTACAATGAGCAGTTCTTC. Complete variable domain (other parts from reference TRBV18 and TRBJ2-1): NAGVMQNPRHLVRRRGQEARLRCSPMKGHSHVYWYRQLPEEGLKFMVYLQKENIIDESGMPKERFSAEFPKEGPSILRIQQVVRGDSAAYFCASSTAGGPYNEQFFGPGTRLTVL.

This clonotype has just a few counts. This chain joins TRBV6-1 and TRBJ2-1; D is perhaps TRBD2 (6 bases). This CDR3 comprises 15 residues. CDR1 is MNHNS and CDR2 is SASEGT in the germline V gene. Trimming shortened V by 11 bases and J by 6 bases, and 23 bases separated the two germline ends. The CDR3 sequence: CAPPRGASDPNEQFF. For the CDR3, the DNA is TGTGCCCCACCGAGGGGAGCTAGCGACCCCAATGAGCAGTTCTTC.

This clonotype occurred many times. The chain recombines TRBV4-1 with TRBJ2-7; 8 positions agree with TRBD1. CDR3 length equals 15 residues. Per germline, CDR1 MGHRA and CDR2 YSYEKL. The ends lost 1 base at V and 3 bases at J; junction bases unmatched: 5. In DNA form, the CDR3 reads TGCGCCAGCAGCCAAGGACAGGGGACTGACTACGAGCAGTACTTC. It encodes CASSQGQGTDYEQYF.

V and J are TRBV12-3 or TRBV12-4 and TRBJ2-3; 14 positions agree with TRBD2. The ends lost 6 bases at V and 0 bases at J; junction bases unmatched: 17. CDR3 length equals 21 residues. CDR3 nucleotide sequence: TGTGCCAGCAGCGGGGCCTCGGGGGGACTAGCGGGAGAGGTGAGCACAGATACGCAGTATTTT. Translating it yields CASSGASGGLAGEVSTDTQYF.

The rearrangement joins TRBV6-1 to TRBJ2-1; the match to TRBD1 covers 8 bases. Germline V gene lookup returns CDR1 MNHNS and CDR2 SASEGT. This CDR3 is built from 15 residues. The V segment lost 5 bases and the J segment 3 bases; nucleotides outside the gene matches: 6. The CDR3 region has the DNA TGTGCCAGCAGTCCCAGGGGGCGAGGCTACAATGAGCAGTTCTTC. This codes for CASSPRGRGYNEQFF.

This clonotype was observed at least ten times. The chain recombines TRBV12-3 or TRBV12-4 with TRBJ2-7; D is possibly TRBD1 (5 bases). CDR3 length equals 14 residues. The V gene lost 3 bases and the J gene lost 2 bases, with 11 bases spanning the gap. The DNA of the CDR3 is TGTGCCAGCAGTTTTTTAGGGGTCACCTACGAGCAGTACTTC. It codes for CASSFLGVTYEQYF.

The chain carries TRBV6-5 and TRBJ2-7; 12 positions match TRBD2. The V gene end was trimmed by 7 bases and the J gene end by 7 bases; junction bases not matched to a gene: 14. Germline V gene lookup returns CDR1 MNHEY and CDR2 SVGAGI. The CDR3 spans 16 residues. The chain's CDR3 is CASTLTSGGSLGEQYF. CDR3 in DNA: TGTGCCAGCACTTTGACTAGCGGGGGATCCCTAGGGGAGCAGTACTTC.

This CDR3 is CASSEASVGNTIYF. In DNA form, the CDR3 reads TGTGCCAGCAGTGAAGCTTCAGTAGGAAACACCATATATTTT. The chain carries TRBV6-1 and TRBJ1-3; D unclear. The CDR3 totals 14 residues. Trimming pared 0 bases from V and 4 bases from J, leaving 7 bases between. Germline lookup yields CDR1 MNHNS and CDR2 SASEGT.

About this clonotype: A read error may be the cause here, since a much bigger clone is one base away. This chain connects TRBV20-1 to TRBJ2-7, with D perhaps TRBD1 (5 bases). Trimming left V 2 bases short and J 4 bases short, with 12 bases between. The CDR3 extends over 13 amino acids. Germline values: CDR1 DFQATT, CDR2 SNEGSKA (reference sequence). The CDR3 region is CSARPSAGYEQYF. The CDR3 region has the DNA TGCAGTGCTAGACCCTCGGCAGGGTACGAGCAGTACTTC.